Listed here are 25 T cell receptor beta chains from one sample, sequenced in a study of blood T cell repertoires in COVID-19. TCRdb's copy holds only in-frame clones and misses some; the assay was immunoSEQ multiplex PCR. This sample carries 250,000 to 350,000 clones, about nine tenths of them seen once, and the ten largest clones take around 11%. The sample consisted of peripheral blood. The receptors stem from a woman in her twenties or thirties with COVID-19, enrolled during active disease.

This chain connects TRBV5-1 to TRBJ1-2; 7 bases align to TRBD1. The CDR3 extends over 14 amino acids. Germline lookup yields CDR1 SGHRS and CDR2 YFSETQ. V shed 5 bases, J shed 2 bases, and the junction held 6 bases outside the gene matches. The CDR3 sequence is CASSSGTVNYGYTF. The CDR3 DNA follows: TGCGCCAGCAGTTCCGGGACAGTCAACTATGGCTACACCTTC.

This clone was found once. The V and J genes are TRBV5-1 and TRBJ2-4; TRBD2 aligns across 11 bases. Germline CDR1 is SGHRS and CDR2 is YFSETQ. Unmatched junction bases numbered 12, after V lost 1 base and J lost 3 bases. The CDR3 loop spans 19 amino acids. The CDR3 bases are TGCGCCAGCAGCTTGAGGCTAGCGGGAGGCCCATTTAACAAAAACATTCAGTACTTC. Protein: CASSLRLAGGPFNKNIQYF.

CDR3 region: CASSSYKNTEAFF. The CDR3 nucleotides are TGTGCCAGCAGCTCTTACAAAAACACTGAAGCTTTCTTT. This rearrangement joins TRBV11-3 to TRBJ1-1; D call uncertain. V lost 4 bases to trimming and J lost 2 bases, with 8 bases between them. This CDR3 comprises 13 residues. CDR1 and CDR2 (germline): SGHNT, YENEEA.

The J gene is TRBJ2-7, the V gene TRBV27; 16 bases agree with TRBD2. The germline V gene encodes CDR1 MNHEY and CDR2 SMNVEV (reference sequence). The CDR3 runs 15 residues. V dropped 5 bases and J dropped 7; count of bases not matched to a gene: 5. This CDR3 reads CASSPGTSGRGEQYF. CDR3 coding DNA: TGTGCCAGCAGTCCAGGGACTAGCGGGAGGGGTGAGCAGTACTTC.

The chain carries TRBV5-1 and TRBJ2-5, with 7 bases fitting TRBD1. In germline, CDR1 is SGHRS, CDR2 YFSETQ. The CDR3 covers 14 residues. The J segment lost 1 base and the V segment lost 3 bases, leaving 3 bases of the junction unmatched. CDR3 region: CASSYGTVQETQYF. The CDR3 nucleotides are TGCGCCAGCAGCTACGGGACAGTCCAAGAGACCCAGTACTTC.

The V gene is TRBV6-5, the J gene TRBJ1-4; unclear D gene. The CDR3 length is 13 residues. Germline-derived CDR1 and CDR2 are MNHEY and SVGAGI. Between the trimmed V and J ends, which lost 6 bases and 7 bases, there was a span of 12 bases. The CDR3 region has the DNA TGTGCCAGCAGAGCAGGATTCCGTGAAAAACTGTTTTTT. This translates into CASRAGFREKLFF.

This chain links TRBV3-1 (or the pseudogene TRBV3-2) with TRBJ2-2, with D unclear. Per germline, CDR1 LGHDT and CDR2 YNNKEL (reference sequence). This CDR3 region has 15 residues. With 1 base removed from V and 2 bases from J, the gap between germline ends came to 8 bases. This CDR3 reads CASSQGSVNTGELFF. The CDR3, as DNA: TGTGCCAGCAGCCAAGGAAGCGTTAACACCGGGGAGCTGTTTTTT.

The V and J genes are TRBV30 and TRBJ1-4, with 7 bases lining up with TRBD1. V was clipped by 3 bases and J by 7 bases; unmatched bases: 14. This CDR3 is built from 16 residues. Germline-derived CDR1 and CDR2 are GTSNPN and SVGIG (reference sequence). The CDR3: CAWSRPAGGWAEKLFF. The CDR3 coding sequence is TGTGCCTGGAGCCGTCCCGCAGGGGGTTGGGCTGAAAAACTGTTTTTT. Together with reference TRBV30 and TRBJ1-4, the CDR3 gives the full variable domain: SQTIHQWPATLVQPVGSPLSLECTVEGTSNPNLYWYRQAAGRGLQLLFYSVGIGQISSEVPQNLSASRPQDRQFILSSKKLLLSDSGFYLCAWSRPAGGWAEKLFFGSGTQLSVL.

CDR3 residues: CAISEPKDWNNEQFF. The CDR3, as DNA: TGTGCCATCAGTGAGCCCAAGGACTGGAACAATGAGCAGTTCTTC. The V gene is TRBV10-3, the J gene TRBJ2-1; TRBD2 might be the D (5 bases). Per the germline V gene, CDR1 is ENHRY and CDR2 is SYGVKD. The CDR3 has 15 amino acids. Deletions cut 2 bases from V and 5 bases from J, with 13 bases between.

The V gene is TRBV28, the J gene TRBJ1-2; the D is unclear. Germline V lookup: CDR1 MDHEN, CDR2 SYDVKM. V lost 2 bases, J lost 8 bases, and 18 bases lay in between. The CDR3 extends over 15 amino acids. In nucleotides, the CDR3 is TGTGCCAGCAGTTTAAGGGAGAGGGCCCTTAGGGGCTACACCTTC. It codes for CASSLRERALRGYTF.

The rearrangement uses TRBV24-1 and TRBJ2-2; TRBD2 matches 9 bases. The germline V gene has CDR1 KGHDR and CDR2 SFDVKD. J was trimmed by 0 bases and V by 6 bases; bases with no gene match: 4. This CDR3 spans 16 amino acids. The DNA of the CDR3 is TGTGCCACCAGTCGTGGACTAGCGCCGAACACCGGGGAGCTGTTTTTT. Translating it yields CATSRGLAPNTGELFF.

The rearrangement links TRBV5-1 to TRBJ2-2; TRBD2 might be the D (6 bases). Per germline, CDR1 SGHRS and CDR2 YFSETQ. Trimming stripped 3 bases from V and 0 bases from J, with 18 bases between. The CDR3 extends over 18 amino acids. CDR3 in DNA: TGCGCCAGCAGCTCCCGGGGAGGCGGGTTCGCGAACACCGGGGAGCTGTTTTTT. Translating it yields CASSSRGGGFANTGELFF.

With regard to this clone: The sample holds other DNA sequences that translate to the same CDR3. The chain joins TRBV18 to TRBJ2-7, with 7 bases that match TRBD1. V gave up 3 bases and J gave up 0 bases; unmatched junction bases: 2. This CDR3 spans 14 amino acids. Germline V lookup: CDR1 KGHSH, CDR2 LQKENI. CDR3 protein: CASSPGTDSYEQYF. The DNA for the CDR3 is TGTGCCAGCTCACCGGGGACAGACTCCTACGAGCAGTACTTC.

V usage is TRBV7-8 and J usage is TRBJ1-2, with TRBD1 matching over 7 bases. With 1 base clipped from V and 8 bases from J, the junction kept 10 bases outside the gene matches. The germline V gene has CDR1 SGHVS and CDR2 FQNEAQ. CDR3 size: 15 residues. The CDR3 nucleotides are TGTGCCAGCAGCTTAGTGAGACAGGGAATAGGAGGCTACACCTTC. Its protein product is CASSLVRQGIGGYTF.

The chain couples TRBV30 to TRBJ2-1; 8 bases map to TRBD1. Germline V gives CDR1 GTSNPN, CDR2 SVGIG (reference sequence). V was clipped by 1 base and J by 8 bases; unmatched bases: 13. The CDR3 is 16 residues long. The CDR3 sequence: CAWSAGTPGQGDEQFF. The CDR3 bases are TGTGCCTGGAGTGCTGGGACTCCAGGACAGGGCGATGAGCAGTTCTTC.

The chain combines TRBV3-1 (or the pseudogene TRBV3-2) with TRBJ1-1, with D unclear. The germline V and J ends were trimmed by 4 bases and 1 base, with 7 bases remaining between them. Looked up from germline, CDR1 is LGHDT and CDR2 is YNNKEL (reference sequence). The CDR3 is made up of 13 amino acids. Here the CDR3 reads CASSLSANTEAFF. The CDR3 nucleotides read TGTGCCAGCAGCCTCAGTGCGAACACTGAAGCTTTCTTT.

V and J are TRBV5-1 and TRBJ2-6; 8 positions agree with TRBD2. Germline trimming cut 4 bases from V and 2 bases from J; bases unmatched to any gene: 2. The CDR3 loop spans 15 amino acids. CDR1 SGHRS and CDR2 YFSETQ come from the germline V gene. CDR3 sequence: CASSPGGAGANVLTF. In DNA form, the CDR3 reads TGCGCCAGCAGCCCGGGGGGGGCTGGGGCCAACGTCCTGACTTTC.

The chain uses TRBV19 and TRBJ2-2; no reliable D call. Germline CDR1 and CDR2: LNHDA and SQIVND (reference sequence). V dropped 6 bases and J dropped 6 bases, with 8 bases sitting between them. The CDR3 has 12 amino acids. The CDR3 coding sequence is TGTGCCAGTAGCCCAGTGGCCGGGGAGCTGTTTTTT. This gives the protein CASSPVAGELFF. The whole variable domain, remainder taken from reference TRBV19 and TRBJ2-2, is DGGITQSPKYLFRKEGQNVTLSCEQNLNHDAMYWYRQDPGQGLRLIYYSQIVNDFQKGDIAEGYSVSREKKESFPLTVTSAQKNPTAFYLCASSPVAGELFFGEGSRLTVL.

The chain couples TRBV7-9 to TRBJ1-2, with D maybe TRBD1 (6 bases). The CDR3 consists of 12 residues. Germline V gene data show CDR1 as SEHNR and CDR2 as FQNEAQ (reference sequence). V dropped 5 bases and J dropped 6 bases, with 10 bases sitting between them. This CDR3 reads CASSPHRDGYTF. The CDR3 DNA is TGTGCCAGCAGCCCTCACAGGGATGGCTACACCTTC.

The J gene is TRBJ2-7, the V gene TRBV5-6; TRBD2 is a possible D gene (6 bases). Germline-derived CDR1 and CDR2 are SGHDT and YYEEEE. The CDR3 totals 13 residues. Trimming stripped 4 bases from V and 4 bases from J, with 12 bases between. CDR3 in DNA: TGTGCCAGCAGCCCCGGGACTCTTTACGAGCAGTACTTC. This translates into CASSPGTLYEQYF.

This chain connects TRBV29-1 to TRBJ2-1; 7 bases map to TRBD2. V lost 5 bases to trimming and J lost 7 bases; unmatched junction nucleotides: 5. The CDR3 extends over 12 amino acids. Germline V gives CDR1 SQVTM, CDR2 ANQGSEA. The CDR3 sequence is CSVKGGRNEQFF. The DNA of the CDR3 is TGCAGCGTTAAGGGAGGGCGTAATGAGCAGTTCTTC.

The CDR3 coding sequence is TGTGCCAGCAGTTTAGGCACGGGAAGGCAGCCCCAGCATTTT. This sequence encodes CASSLGTGRQPQHF. The J gene is TRBJ1-5, the V gene TRBV27; D gene unclear. The germline V gene has CDR1 MNHEY and CDR2 SMNVEV (reference sequence). Trimming took 2 bases from V and 7 from J, leaving 12 bases between them. This CDR3 has 14 residues.

The CDR3 loop is CASSYGGTDEAFF. CDR3 bases: TGTGCCAGCAGTTATGGAGGGACCGACGAAGCTTTCTTT. This sequence joins TRBV6-5 and TRBJ1-1; a possible D gene is TRBD1 (5 bases). The CDR3 consists of 13 residues. The germline gives CDR1 MNHEY, CDR2 SVGAGI. V was trimmed by 3 bases and J by 8 bases, leaving 13 bases between them.

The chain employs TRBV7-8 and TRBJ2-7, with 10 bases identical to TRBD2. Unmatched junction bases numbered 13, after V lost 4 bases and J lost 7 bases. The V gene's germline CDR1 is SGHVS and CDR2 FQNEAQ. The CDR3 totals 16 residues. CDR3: CASSSVRELAGNEQYF. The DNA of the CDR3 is TGTGCCAGCAGCTCGGTTAGGGAACTAGCGGGAAATGAGCAGTACTTC.

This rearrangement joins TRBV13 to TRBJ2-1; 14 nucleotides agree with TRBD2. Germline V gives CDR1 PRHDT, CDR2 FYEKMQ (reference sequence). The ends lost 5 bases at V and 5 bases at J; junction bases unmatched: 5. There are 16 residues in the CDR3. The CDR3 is CASSHGLAGGHNEQFF. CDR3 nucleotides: TGTGCCAGCAGCCACGGACTAGCGGGAGGCCACAATGAGCAGTTCTTC.